This T cell receptor beta chain was sequenced in a study of cytomegalovirus exposure and HLA in healthy donors. Overall study findings and caveats: Among TCR beta chains, those listed as cytomegalovirus-associated numbered fewer than 200. Near-uniform donor sequencing depth was presumed by presence/absence analyses. Per a prior analysis, the majority of TCR beta V segments were productive roughly 87% or roughly 30% of the time.

The primer mix had 60 Vbeta and 13 Jbeta primers. Profiling relied on immunoSEQ multiplex PCR, and the TCRdb table lists in-frame clones only, not all of them. The data show fewer than 100,000 clones, and the top ten clones hold 3% to 4.5%. Points on this clone: The antigen is undetermined.

This TCR came from a man younger than 35 in good health and CMV-seropositive. Sequenced input: PBMCs.

The CDR3 region is CASSQGTGGLRDYGYTF. CDR3 bases: TGCGCCAGCAGCCAGGGGACAGGGGGCTTGAGGGACTATGGCTACACCTTC. The chain employs TRBV4-1 and TRBJ1-2; 12 bases agree with TRBD1. CDR3 length: 17 residues. Losses at the gene ends were 3 bases for V and 3 bases for J; bases not matched to a gene: 8. The germline gives CDR1 MGHRA, CDR2 YSYEKL.